Following are 9 T cell receptor beta chains from one sample sequenced in a study of shared clonotypes between healthy human individuals. Clones were read by immunoSEQ multiplex PCR, and TCRdb kept only the in-frame ones, dropping some. The data hold approximately 500,000 clones, with roughly 95% observed a single time. The sample was naive CD4+ T cells sorted from blood. Subset meaning: CD45RA+ positively selected. These TCRs come from a woman under 40 in good health.

The V and J genes are TRBV19 and TRBJ2-3; either TRBD1 or TRBD2 may supply D (5 bases each). The V and J ends lost 4 bases and 3 bases respectively, with 11 bases between them. Germline loops: CDR1 LNHDA, CDR2 SQIVND (reference sequence). The CDR3 runs 14 residues. CDR3 DNA sequence: TGTGCCAGTAGTAACCTTGAGGGGACAGATACGCAGTATTTT. Its protein product is CASSNLEGTDTQYF.

This chain uses TRBV19 with TRBJ1-1; no reliable D call. Germline CDR1 is LNHDA and CDR2 is SQIVND (reference sequence). Trimming removed 1 base from V and 8 bases from J, with 11 bases in between. The CDR3 loop spans 13 amino acids. CDR3 sequence reads: CASSIGGMAEAFF. The CDR3 DNA reads as TGTGCCAGTAGTATAGGCGGTATGGCGGAAGCTTTCTTT.

The chain uses TRBV2 and TRBJ2-7; D ambiguous. The V end was cut by 7 bases, the J end by 2 bases, with 9 bases between. The CDR3 has 12 amino acids. Germline V gene sequence: CDR1 SNHLY, CDR2 FYNNEI. The CDR3 loop reads CASNAETYEQYF. The CDR3 bases are TGTGCCAGCAACGCAGAAACCTACGAGCAGTACTTC.

Of note for this clone: One end of the junction does not line up with germline, which may come from a read error. In nucleotides, the CDR3 is TGTGCCAGCAGCTTGACTACAGGGGCTGAGCAGTTCTTC. Residues: CASSLTTGAEQFF. The chain couples TRBV5-3 to TRBJ2-1, with 7 bases lining up with TRBD1. TRBV5-3 falls under the ORF class, with uncertain function. The CDR3 has 13 amino acids.

This rearrangement joins TRBV4-2 to TRBJ2-4, with 14 bases identical to TRBD2. CDR1 is LGHNA, CDR2 YNFKEQ, per germline. Trimming cost V 0 bases and J 2 bases; bases outside gene matches: 18. The CDR3 is made up of 23 amino acids. The chain's CDR3 is CASSQDLGGGRGTSGRSKNIQYF. The CDR3 coding sequence is TGTGCCAGCAGCCAAGATTTAGGGGGGGGCAGGGGGACTAGCGGGAGATCCAAAAACATTCAGTACTTC.

The chain employs TRBV5-4 and TRBJ2-7; 11 nucleotides line up with TRBD2. The CDR3 sequence is 15 residues long. Germline V gene lookup returns CDR1 SGHNT and CDR2 YYREEE (reference sequence). With 1 base clipped from V and 5 bases from J, the junction kept 5 bases outside the gene matches. CDR3 sequence reads: CASSLRTSGRDEQYF. The CDR3 DNA reads as TGTGCCAGCAGCTTGCGTACTAGCGGGAGAGACGAGCAGTACTTC.

The chain recombines TRBV9 with TRBJ2-3; 8 nucleotides line up with TRBD2. The length of the CDR3 is 16 residues. Germline CDR1 and CDR2: SGDLS and YYNGEE. V lost 3 bases, J lost 0 bases, and 6 bases stayed unmatched. Here the CDR3 DNA reads TGTGCCAGCAGCGCGCCGTTAGCGGGAAGCACAGATACGCAGTATTTT. It codes for CASSAPLAGSTDTQYF.

This CDR3 reads CASSKGDSSNQPQHF. CDR3 in DNA: TGTGCCAGCAGCAAAGGGGACAGTAGCAATCAGCCCCAGCATTTT. V usage is TRBV11-2 and J usage is TRBJ1-5; 7 positions match TRBD1. Per germline, CDR1 SGHAT and CDR2 FQNNGV. Germline trimming cut 5 bases from V and 0 bases from J; bases unmatched to any gene: 4. This CDR3 has 15 amino acids.

The chain recombines TRBV10-1 with TRBJ1-4; D not certain. V lost 6 bases to trimming and J lost 0 bases, with 14 bases between them. The CDR3 consists of 16 residues. Germline CDR1 is WNHNN and CDR2 is SYGVQD (reference sequence). CDR3 residues: CASRETGVTTNEKLFF. CDR3 coding DNA: TGCGCCAGCAGAGAAACCGGGGTTACAACTAATGAAAAACTGTTTTTT.